These 4 T cell receptor beta chains were sequenced from one sample in a study of T cell responses to AZD1222 COVID-19 vaccine. The method was immunoSEQ multiplex PCR; TCRdb's version includes in-frame clones alone and lacks a portion of them. The data hold 60,000 to 100,000 clones, with roughly 90% observed a single time. The material was peripheral blood, obtained on day 0 of AZD1222 vaccination. All receptors derive from an adult in good health.

This rearrangement joins TRBV6-2 or TRBV6-3 to TRBJ2-1; D might be TRBD2 (6 bases). The CDR3 loop spans 16 amino acids. Germline loops: CDR1 MNHEY, CDR2 SVGEGT. V dropped 0 bases and J dropped 9 bases, with 18 bases sitting between them. The CDR3: CASSYSSRDLALEQFF. CDR3 sequence (DNA): TGTGCCAGCAGTTACTCATCCCGGGACTTAGCGCTTGAGCAGTTCTTC.

The gene calls are TRBV5-1 and TRBJ1-2, with 7 bases lining up with TRBD1. J lost 2 bases, V lost 2 bases, and 12 bases had no gene match. Germline V gene lookup returns CDR1 SGHRS and CDR2 YFSETQ. This CDR3 region has 17 residues. In DNA, the CDR3 is TGCGCCAGCAGCTTAGTCGGTACCGGGACAGCAAACTATGGCTACACCTTC. Translating it yields CASSLVGTGTANYGYTF.

The J gene is TRBJ2-4, the V gene TRBV5-1, with 7 bases matching TRBD2. The CDR3 contains 16 residues. Per germline, CDR1 SGHRS and CDR2 YFSETQ. Germline trimming cut 5 bases from V and 2 bases from J; bases unmatched to any gene: 10. The CDR3 protein is CASSYYGGEPKNIQYF. The CDR3 region has the DNA TGCGCCAGCAGTTATTATGGGGGGGAACCCAAAAACATTCAGTACTTC.

This clone was found once. J is TRBJ2-1 and V is TRBV11-3, with 7 bases that match TRBD1. There are 14 residues in the CDR3. Germline V gives CDR1 SGHNT, CDR2 YENEEA. Trimming removed 5 bases from V and 3 bases from J; junction bases left unmatched: 4. The CDR3 nucleotides are TGTGCCAGCAGCCAGAGGACAGGCTACAATGAGCAGTTCTTC. It encodes CASSQRTGYNEQFF.